The rows below give T cell receptor beta chains drawn from one sample of a study of breast tumors, draining lymph nodes, adjacent tissues. TCRdb ran MiXCR on the multiplex PCR reads and lists one entry per CDR3 protein. Of some 110,000 distinct CDR3 sequences in the sample, 30% were seen once. Sequenced material: axillary lymph node tissue. All receptors derive from a female donor with breast cancer. Some clones in this sample may be carry-over from other donors' samples. The CDR3 runs from the conserved cysteine through the conserved F or W. The D gene is left open where the match is weak. The listing skips clone size in some rows; elsewhere it reads once, few, many or a size class.

j_call: TRBJ2-1
v_call: TRBV2
d_call: TRBD2
clone_size: many
cdr3_nt: TGTGCCAGCCCTCAGACTAGCGGGAGGGCCGTAGGGTCCTACAATGAGCAGTTCTTC
cdr3_aa: CASPQTSGRAVGSYNEQFF

j_call: TRBJ2-6
v_call: TRBV5-5
d_call: -
clone_size: -
cdr3_nt: TGTGCCAGCAGCTTACTGGCAGGGGCCAACGTCCTGACTTTC
cdr3_aa: CASSLLAGANVLTF

j_call: TRBJ2-5
v_call: TRBV7-9
d_call: -
clone_size: -
cdr3_nt: TGTGCCAGCAGCTCAGGCGCAGGCAATGAGCCGTTCCTCTTC
cdr3_aa: CASSSGAGNEPFLF

j_call: TRBJ2-1
v_call: TRBV20-1
d_call: TRBD2
clone_size: -
cdr3_nt: TGCAGTGCTAGATTGCTAGCGGCCCCTCTCAATGAGCAGTTCTTC
cdr3_aa: CSARLLAAPLNEQFF

j_call: TRBJ1-4
v_call: TRBV12-3/TRBV12-4
d_call: -
clone_size: -
cdr3_nt: TGTGCCAGCAGTTCCGGGACGGCATATGGAAACCTGTTTTTT
cdr3_aa: CASSSGTAYGNLFF

j_call: TRBJ2-2
v_call: TRBV20-1
d_call: -
clone_size: many
cdr3_nt: TGCAGTGTGAAAGGGCTAGGGGGCACCGGGGAGCTGTTTTTT
cdr3_aa: CSVKGLGGTGELFF

j_call: TRBJ1-5
v_call: TRBV5-6
d_call: -
clone_size: many
cdr3_nt: TGTGCCAGCAGCTTTTCTAGCAATCAGCCCCAGCATTTT
cdr3_aa: CASSFSSNQPQHF

j_call: TRBJ1-4
v_call: TRBV5-1
d_call: -
clone_size: many
cdr3_nt: TGCGCCAGCAGCGGAAATGCGGGCACTAATGAAAAACTGTTTTTT
cdr3_aa: CASSGNAGTNEKLFF

j_call: TRBJ1-6
v_call: TRBV7-2
d_call: -
clone_size: many
cdr3_nt: TGTGCCAGCAGCTTAGGACACTCCTATAATTCACCCCTCCACTTT
cdr3_aa: CASSLGHSYNSPLHF

j_call: TRBJ2-7
v_call: TRBV9
d_call: -
clone_size: many
cdr3_nt: TGTGCCAGCGGGGGAGGGGGAGGACTCTCCTACGAGCAGTACTTC
cdr3_aa: CASGGGGGLSYEQYF

j_call: TRBJ1-2
v_call: TRBV28
d_call: -
clone_size: -
cdr3_nt: TGTGCCAGCACTCCCGGGGGGGGGCGGCGGTATGGCTACACCTTC
cdr3_aa: CASTPGGGRRYGYTF

j_call: TRBJ2-5
v_call: TRBV11-2
d_call: -
clone_size: -
cdr3_nt: TGTGCCAGCAGCTTAGGACGCTGGCAAGAGACCCAGTACTTC
cdr3_aa: CASSLGRWQETQYF

j_call: TRBJ1-2
v_call: TRBV6-2/TRBV6-3
d_call: TRBD1
clone_size: many
cdr3_nt: TGTGCCAGCAGTCACCCCCGGCCCCAGGGGGCGCTTGACTATGGCTACACCTTC
cdr3_aa: CASSHPRPQGALDYGYTF

j_call: TRBJ2-5
v_call: TRBV7-8
d_call: TRBD1
clone_size: many
cdr3_nt: TGTGCCAGCAGCTCCCGGACAGGGGGCTTGGCAGAGACCCAGTACTTC
cdr3_aa: CASSSRTGGLAETQYF

j_call: TRBJ1-1
v_call: TRBV5-1
d_call: -
clone_size: -
cdr3_nt: TGCGCCAGCAGGACGGGCGGGGTCCTGAACACTGAAGCTTTCTTT
cdr3_aa: CASRTGGVLNTEAFF

j_call: TRBJ1-6
v_call: TRBV6-7
d_call: -
clone_size: many
cdr3_nt: TGTGCCAGCAGTTACACCGGGATTCCAAGGTCACCCCTCCACTTT
cdr3_aa: CASSYTGIPRSPLHF

j_call: TRBJ1-4
v_call: TRBV12-3/TRBV12-4
d_call: TRBD1
clone_size: many
cdr3_nt: TGTGCCAGCAGTTTAAGACAGGGCGGGTCTAATGAAAAACTGTTTTTT
cdr3_aa: CASSLRQGGSNEKLFF

j_call: TRBJ1-1
v_call: TRBV3-2
d_call: -
clone_size: -
cdr3_nt: TGTGCCAGCAGCCAAGTAGGGGTACTGCCGAACACTGAAGCTTTCTTT
cdr3_aa: CASSQVGVLPNTEAFF

j_call: TRBJ1-1
v_call: TRBV10-3
d_call: -
clone_size: many
cdr3_nt: TGTGCCATCAGTGAGTCAGGTGCCATGAACACTGAAGCTTTCTTT
cdr3_aa: CAISESGAMNTEAFF

j_call: TRBJ2-3
v_call: TRBV5-1
d_call: -
clone_size: many
cdr3_nt: TGCGCCAGCAGCCCGGAGAGACTATCATTTGATACGCAGTATTTT
cdr3_aa: CASSPERLSFDTQYF

j_call: TRBJ2-1
v_call: TRBV20-1
d_call: TRBD1
clone_size: many
cdr3_nt: TGCAGTGCGAGGACAGGGATGTACAATGAGCAGTTCTTC
cdr3_aa: CSARTGMYNEQFF

j_call: TRBJ2-3
v_call: TRBV12-3/TRBV12-4
d_call: TRBD2
clone_size: many
cdr3_nt: TGTGCCAGCAGTCCGCAAACTAGCGGGGGTATAGATACGCAGTATTTT
cdr3_aa: CASSPQTSGGIDTQYF

j_call: TRBJ1-4
v_call: TRBV29-1
d_call: TRBD1
clone_size: -
cdr3_nt: TGCGGCGTTGCAGACAGGGGTGGTGAAAAACTGTTTTTT
cdr3_aa: CGVADRGGEKLFF

j_call: TRBJ2-1
v_call: TRBV30
d_call: TRBD2
clone_size: -
cdr3_nt: TGTGCCTCTCGGACTAGCGGGACCTACAATGAGCAGTTCTTC
cdr3_aa: CASRTSGTYNEQFF

j_call: TRBJ2-2
v_call: TRBV7-9
d_call: TRBD2
clone_size: many
cdr3_nt: TGTGCCAGCAGCTTAGGAATAGCGGGAGGGAGTATCGACACCGGGGAGCTGTTTTTT
cdr3_aa: CASSLGIAGGSIDTGELFF

j_call: TRBJ2-7
v_call: TRBV20-1
d_call: TRBD2
clone_size: many
cdr3_nt: TGCAGTGCCCAGAGGGGTGATAGCGGGAGGCTCGAGCAGTACTTC
cdr3_aa: CSAQRGDSGRLEQYF

j_call: TRBJ2-1
v_call: TRBV29-1
d_call: TRBD2
clone_size: -
cdr3_nt: TGCAGCTTGGTTACTAGCGGGAGCCGTGAGCAGTTCTTC
cdr3_aa: CSLVTSGSREQFF

j_call: TRBJ1-6
v_call: TRBV20-1
d_call: TRBD1
clone_size: -
cdr3_nt: TGCAGTGCCAGGAGTGGCTCGGGACAGAGTTCACCCCTCCGCTTT
cdr3_aa: CSARSGSGQSSPLRF

j_call: TRBJ2-2
v_call: TRBV6-6
d_call: -
clone_size: -
cdr3_nt: TGTGCCAGCAGCCCCCCCACGGGGGCGGACACCGGGGAGCTGTTTTTT
cdr3_aa: CASSPPTGADTGELFF

j_call: TRBJ2-1
v_call: TRBV7-9
d_call: TRBD2
clone_size: many
cdr3_nt: TGTGCCAGCAGCCCCGGGGGGAGGGAGCAGTTCTTC
cdr3_aa: CASSPGGREQFF

j_call: TRBJ2-1
v_call: TRBV10-1
d_call: -
clone_size: few
cdr3_nt: TGCGCCAGCAGTGAGTCAACGGGGGCTGTCCCGGCGGGAGTCCCCTACAATGAGCAGTTCTTC
cdr3_aa: CASSESTGAVPAGVPYNEQFF

j_call: TRBJ2-4
v_call: TRBV6-5
d_call: TRBD2
clone_size: few
cdr3_nt: TGTGCCAGCAGCCACTACGGGGCGGCGGGAGTGGGTGAGGGCAAAAACATTCAGTACTTC
cdr3_aa: CASSHYGAAGVGEGKNIQYF

j_call: TRBJ2-1
v_call: TRBV5-1
d_call: TRBD2
clone_size: -
cdr3_nt: TGCGCCAGCAGCCGGAGAGGGACTAGCGGGAACAATGAGCAGTTCTTC
cdr3_aa: CASSRRGTSGNNEQFF

j_call: TRBJ2-1
v_call: TRBV9
d_call: TRBD1
clone_size: -
cdr3_nt: TGTGCCAGCAGCGTTTTCGCCGGGACAGGGAGCTACAATGAGCAGTTCTTC
cdr3_aa: CASSVFAGTGSYNEQFF

j_call: TRBJ2-7
v_call: TRBV6-5
d_call: -
clone_size: many
cdr3_nt: TGTGCCAGCAGTCACCGGGACACTGACTACGAGCAGTACTTC
cdr3_aa: CASSHRDTDYEQYF

j_call: TRBJ1-2
v_call: TRBV20-1
d_call: -
clone_size: many
cdr3_nt: TGCAGCTCTCCAAGGACCGACAGTGGCTATGGCTACACCTTC
cdr3_aa: CSSPRTDSGYGYTF

j_call: TRBJ2-1
v_call: TRBV6-4
d_call: TRBD2
clone_size: -
cdr3_nt: TGTGCCGGCAGTCTCGCGAGTAGCGGGAGCTCCTACAATGAGCAGTTCTTC
cdr3_aa: CAGSLASSGSSYNEQFF

j_call: TRBJ2-1
v_call: TRBV5-1
d_call: TRBD1
clone_size: many
cdr3_nt: TGCGCCAGCAGCAATGGGTGGGGGACAGGCGGTAATGAGCAGTTCTTC
cdr3_aa: CASSNGWGTGGNEQFF

j_call: TRBJ2-3
v_call: TRBV12-3/TRBV12-4
d_call: -
clone_size: many
cdr3_nt: TGTGCCAGCAGTTCCGCAGATACGCAGTATTTT
cdr3_aa: CASSSADTQYF

j_call: TRBJ1-2
v_call: TRBV4-3
d_call: TRBD1
clone_size: many
cdr3_nt: TGCGCCAGCACCCCGGGACAGGGGGGAACTTATGGCTACACCTTC
cdr3_aa: CASTPGQGGTYGYTF

j_call: TRBJ1-2
v_call: TRBV7-2
d_call: -
clone_size: many
cdr3_nt: TGTGCCAGCAGCTTTTTGGGTGACTACACCTTC
cdr3_aa: CASSFLGDYTF

j_call: TRBJ2-3
v_call: TRBV3-1
d_call: TRBD2
clone_size: -
cdr3_nt: TGTGCCAGCACTAGCGGGAGTTGGACAGATACGCAGTATTTT
cdr3_aa: CASTSGSWTDTQYF

j_call: TRBJ1-5
v_call: TRBV25-1
d_call: -
clone_size: -
cdr3_nt: TGTGTCAGCAGTGAGGATACGCGTAGGACCGGCCATCAGCCCCAGCATTTT
cdr3_aa: CVSSEDTRRTGHQPQHF

j_call: TRBJ2-5
v_call: TRBV7-9
d_call: TRBD1
clone_size: many
cdr3_nt: TGTGCCAGCAGCTTAGCCTCGGGACAGGAAAAGGAGACCCAGTACTTC
cdr3_aa: CASSLASGQEKETQYF

j_call: TRBJ2-3
v_call: TRBV10-3
d_call: TRBD2
clone_size: many
cdr3_nt: TGTGCCATCAGGGTAGCGGGGGGGCTCTCAGATACGCAGTATTTT
cdr3_aa: CAIRVAGGLSDTQYF

j_call: TRBJ1-2
v_call: TRBV9
d_call: -
clone_size: many
cdr3_nt: TGTGCCAGCAGCGTTCGACAAGGTGGCTACACCTTC
cdr3_aa: CASSVRQGGYTF

j_call: TRBJ2-1
v_call: TRBV28
d_call: -
clone_size: many
cdr3_nt: TGTGCCAGCAGTTCCCCTGGCCAGGCCGGCGGCAATGAGCAGTTCTTC
cdr3_aa: CASSSPGQAGGNEQFF

j_call: TRBJ1-4
v_call: TRBV20-1
d_call: -
clone_size: many
cdr3_nt: TGCAGTGCTATAAGACCCCTAAATGAAAAACTGTTTTTT
cdr3_aa: CSAIRPLNEKLFF

j_call: TRBJ1-6
v_call: TRBV15
d_call: -
clone_size: -
cdr3_nt: TGTGCCACCAGCAGTGCTATTCAGGGAGGCTATAATTCACCCCTCCACTTT
cdr3_aa: CATSSAIQGGYNSPLHF

j_call: TRBJ1-6
v_call: TRBV5-1
d_call: -
clone_size: many
cdr3_nt: TGCGCCAGCAGCTTGGGATCCGGGAATTCACCCCTCCACTTT
cdr3_aa: CASSLGSGNSPLHF

j_call: TRBJ2-1
v_call: TRBV19
d_call: TRBD2
clone_size: many
cdr3_nt: TGTGCCAGTAGTAGGGCTAGCGGGAGAAGCAATGAGCAGTTCTTC
cdr3_aa: CASSRASGRSNEQFF

j_call: TRBJ2-2
v_call: TRBV2
d_call: -
clone_size: many
cdr3_nt: TGTGCCAGCAGTGAAACAGCCAACACCGGGGAGCTGTTTTTT
cdr3_aa: CASSETANTGELFF

j_call: TRBJ2-1
v_call: TRBV12-5
d_call: TRBD1
clone_size: many
cdr3_nt: TGTGCTAGTGGTTTGTCCCACCGGGACAGGGGGTGGAATGAGCAGTTCTTC
cdr3_aa: CASGLSHRDRGWNEQFF

j_call: TRBJ1-6
v_call: TRBV27
d_call: -
clone_size: many
cdr3_nt: TGTGCCAGCAGTTTTATGGGACCGACTAATTCACCCCTCCACTTT
cdr3_aa: CASSFMGPTNSPLHF